The rows below give T cell receptor beta chains drawn from one sample of a study of cytomegalovirus exposure and HLA in healthy donors. Assay used: immunoSEQ multiplex PCR; TCRdb lists only in-frame clones, some missing. The repertoire has about 83,000 clones, roughly 79% of them found once; the top ten carry under 2%. Sequences were obtained from PBMCs. These receptors all stem from a young woman in good health and CMV-seronegative. CDR3s include the opening cysteine and the closing phenylalanine or tryptophan. The D gene is left open where the match is weak. The size field is filled for only some rows; it gives once, few, many or a size class.

V	size	D	length	J	CDR3	DNA
TRBV15	NA	NA	13	TRBJ1-6	CATSRDQKGALHF	TGTGCCACCAGCAGAGATCAAAAGGGAGCCCTCCACTTT
TRBV5-6	NA	TRBD1	16	TRBJ1-4	CASSPRDRATNEKLFF	TGTGCCAGCAGCCCCCGGGACAGGGCAACTAATGAAAAACTGTTTTTT
TRBV19	few	NA	14	TRBJ2-4	CASGYSAAKNIQYF	TGTGCCAGTGGGTATAGCGCAGCCAAAAACATTCAGTACTTC
TRBV5-4	NA	TRBD2	13	TRBJ2-3	CALAGGGADTQYF	TGTGCCTTAGCGGGAGGTGGCGCAGATACGCAGTATTTT
TRBV28	NA	NA	13	TRBJ2-7	CASSLGWYAEQYF	TGTGCCAGCAGTTTAGGTTGGTATGCGGAGCAGTACTTC
TRBV6-8	NA	NA	14	TRBJ2-1	CASSPIQGMGEQFF	TGTGCCAGCAGTCCAATACAGGGTATGGGTGAGCAGTTCTTC
TRBV20-1	few	NA	11	TRBJ1-2	CSAGASYGYTF	TGCAGTGCGGGAGCTTCATATGGCTACACCTTC
TRBV11-2	NA	TRBD1	15	TRBJ1-2	CASSLGQGIYYGYTF	TGTGCCAGCAGCTTAGGACAGGGGATATACTATGGCTACACCTTC
TRBV10-3	NA	TRBD1	15	TRBJ2-1	CAISDPGGRLHEQFF	TGTGCCATCAGTGATCCAGGGGGTCGGTTGCATGAGCAGTTCTTC
TRBV18	once	NA	14	TRBJ2-5	CASSPQPGEETQYF	TGTGCCAGCTCACCACAGCCAGGGGAAGAGACCCAGTACTTC
TRBV6-5	NA	NA	15	TRBJ2-7	CASSYGTSLGYEQYF	TGTGCCAGCAGTTACGGGACTTCTCTTGGCTACGAGCAGTACTTC
TRBV5-6	NA	NA	18	TRBJ2-1	CASIYFQGSGSSYNEQFF	TGTGCCAGCATCTATTTTCAGGGGTCGGGAAGCTCCTACAATGAGCAGTTCTTC
TRBV5-1	NA	TRBD2	17	TRBJ2-7	CASSLVSRLAGGPQQYF	TGCGCCAGCAGCTTGGTCTCCAGACTAGCGGGAGGGCCCCAGCAGTACTTC
TRBV27	NA	TRBD2	15	TRBJ2-7	CASSLRLAGLDEQYF	TGTGCCAGCAGTTTAAGGCTAGCGGGACTAGACGAGCAGTACTTC
TRBV9	NA	NA	15	TRBJ1-5	CASSVEPNSNQPQHF	TGTGCCAGCAGCGTAGAGCCCAATAGCAATCAGCCCCAGCATTTT
TRBV9	NA	NA	16	TRBJ1-2	CASTLGTTESNYGYTF	TGTGCCAGCACGTTAGGAACGACGGAGTCTAACTATGGCTACACCTTC
TRBV2	few	NA	14	TRBJ2-3	CASSARLGTDTQYF	TGTGCCAGCAGCGCAAGACTTGGCACAGATACGCAGTATTTT